The rows below give T cell receptor beta chains drawn from one sample of a study of CD8+ T cells in alopecia areata. Profiled with immunoSEQ multiplex PCR; TCRdb holds only in-frame clones, not every one. The table records about 180,000 clones, just over 65% of them present only once. The material sequenced was CD8+ T cells sorted from blood, taken at week 0. The receptor source for this set is a human donor with alopecia areata. The CDR3 runs from the conserved cysteine through the conserved F or W. The order of the fields is D gene, V gene, J gene, clone size, CDR3 protein, CDR3 DNA. The D gene is left open where the match is weak. Only some rows state a clone size, as once, few, many or a class for expanded clones.

D: NA; V: TRBV13; J: TRBJ2-1; size: NA; CDR3: CASSLEGGEYNEQFF; DNA: TGTGCCAGCAGCTTGGAAGGCGGGGAGTACAATGAGCAGTTCTTC
D: TRBD1; V: TRBV29-1; J: TRBJ2-6; size: NA; CDR3: CSETGASASGANVLTF; DNA: TGCAGCGAAACAGGGGCCTCGGCTTCTGGGGCCAACGTCCTGACTTTC
D: TRBD1; V: TRBV6-4; J: TRBJ1-5; size: NA; CDR3: CASSKTGDSNQPQHF; DNA: TGTGCCAGCAGTAAAACAGGGGATAGCAATCAGCCCCAGCATTTT
D: TRBD2; V: TRBV4-2; J: TRBJ2-5; size: NA; CDR3: CASSQISGPPQETQYF; DNA: TGTGCCAGCAGCCAGATTAGCGGGCCGCCCCAAGAGACCCAGTACTTC
D: TRBD1; V: TRBV9; J: TRBJ2-2; size: NA; CDR3: CASSGRTGGFGELFF; DNA: TGTGCCAGCAGCGGAAGGACAGGGGGCTTCGGGGAGCTGTTTTTT
D: TRBD1; V: TRBV30; J: TRBJ2-7; size: NA; CDR3: CAWSVGQGSYEQYF; DNA: TGTGCCTGGAGTGTGGGACAGGGTTCCTACGAGCAGTACTTC
D: NA; V: TRBV30; J: TRBJ1-2; size: NA; CDR3: CAWRTRYGYTF; DNA: TGTGCCTGGAGGACGCGTTATGGCTACACCTTC
D: TRBD1; V: TRBV2; J: TRBJ2-7; size: NA; CDR3: CASSDNRGYEQYF; DNA: TGTGCCAGCAGTGATAACAGGGGTTACGAGCAGTACTTC
D: TRBD2; V: TRBV4-2; J: TRBJ2-2; size: once; CDR3: CASSFQTTSPGELFF; DNA: TGTGCCAGCAGCTTCCAAACGACTAGCCCCGGGGAGCTGTTTTTT
D: NA; V: TRBV9; J: TRBJ1-5; size: NA; CDR3: CASSVSETNQPQHF; DNA: TGTGCCAGCAGCGTTTCGGAGACCAATCAGCCCCAGCATTTT
D: NA; V: TRBV6-5; J: TRBJ2-1; size: NA; CDR3: CASSRTGYNEQFF; DNA: TGTGCCAGCAGCCGGACTGGCTACAATGAGCAGTTCTTC
D: NA; V: TRBV19; J: TRBJ1-5; size: few; CDR3: CASSIDGGWYQPQHF; DNA: TGTGCCAGTAGTATAGATGGGGGTTGGTATCAGCCCCAGCATTTT
D: NA; V: TRBV7-2; J: TRBJ2-1; size: NA; CDR3: CASSLISGTSYNEQFF; DNA: TGTGCCAGCAGCTTAATTTCAGGGACCTCCTACAATGAGCAGTTCTTC
D: NA; V: TRBV10-3; J: TRBJ2-3; size: NA; CDR3: CAISESATTDTQYF; DNA: TGTGCCATCAGTGAGTCGGCCACCACAGATACGCAGTATTTT
D: NA; V: TRBV5-1; J: TRBJ2-2; size: NA; CDR3: CASSLSRSNTGELFF; DNA: TGCGCCAGCAGCTTGTCGCGCTCCAACACCGGGGAGCTGTTTTTT
D: NA; V: TRBV2; J: TRBJ2-7; size: NA; CDR3: CASSDIGGRLYEQYF; DNA: TGTGCCAGCAGTGATATCGGCGGAAGGCTCTACGAGCAGTACTTC
D: NA; V: TRBV10-1; J: TRBJ2-3; size: NA; CDR3: CASSLETDTQYF; DNA: TGCGCCAGCAGCTTAGAGACAGATACGCAGTATTTT
D: NA; V: TRBV7-9; J: TRBJ2-7; size: NA; CDR3: CASSPPGTSYEQYF; DNA: TGTGCCAGCAGCCCTCCGGGAACCTCCTACGAGCAGTACTTC
D: NA; V: TRBV7-2; J: TRBJ2-1; size: few; CDR3: CASSLGDEQFF; DNA: TGTGCCAGCAGCTTAGGGGATGAGCAGTTCTTC
D: TRBD2; V: TRBV12-5; J: TRBJ2-3; size: NA; CDR3: CASGPWGGEADTQYF; DNA: TGTGCTAGTGGCCCTTGGGGGGGGGAGGCAGATACGCAGTATTTT
D: NA; V: TRBV27; J: TRBJ2-7; size: NA; CDR3: CASSGSPYEQYF; DNA: TGTGCCAGCAGCGGCAGTCCCTACGAGCAGTACTTC
D: NA; V: TRBV6-1; J: TRBJ2-1; size: few; CDR3: CASSAPMKFTARRYDEQFF; DNA: TGTGCCAGCAGTGCCCCGATGAAATTTACCGCGCGCCGGTATGATGAGCAGTTCTTC
D: NA; V: TRBV13; J: TRBJ2-7; size: few; CDR3: CASSPGDGDYEQYF; DNA: TGTGCCAGCAGCCCAGGGGACGGAGACTACGAGCAGTACTTC
D: TRBD1; V: TRBV30; J: TRBJ2-7; size: once; CDR3: CAWKSGTGVEYF; DNA: TGTGCCTGGAAATCCGGGACAGGGGTGGAGTACTTC
D: NA; V: TRBV29-1; J: TRBJ2-1; size: NA; CDR3: CSVGRGDSYNEQFF; DNA: TGCAGCGTTGGTCGAGGGGACTCCTACAATGAGCAGTTCTTC
D: TRBD1; V: TRBV4-1; J: TRBJ1-2; size: NA; CDR3: CASSHNAGTGYGYTF; DNA: TGCGCCAGCAGCCATAACGCCGGGACAGGGTACGGCTACACCTTC
D: NA; V: TRBV6-5; J: TRBJ1-2; size: NA; CDR3: CASSYVSSRSRPHWHF; DNA: TGTGCCAGCAGTTACGTGAGCAGCCGATCTCGTCCCCATTGGCATTTC
D: NA; V: TRBV27; J: TRBJ1-2; size: NA; CDR3: CASRGGRVYGYTF; DNA: TGTGCCAGCAGAGGGGGACGGGTCTATGGCTACACCTTC
D: NA; V: TRBV29-1; J: TRBJ2-3; size: NA; CDR3: CSVDVLTRTDTQYF; DNA: TGCAGCGTTGATGTTTTGACACGCACAGATACGCAGTATTTT
D: NA; V: TRBV6-5; J: TRBJ2-5; size: NA; CDR3: CASRTTSETQYF; DNA: TGTGCCAGCAGAACAACCTCAGAGACCCAGTACTTC
D: NA; V: TRBV2; J: TRBJ2-3; size: NA; CDR3: CASIADTQYF; DNA: TGTGCCAGCATTGCAGATACGCAGTATTTT
D: NA; V: TRBV13; J: TRBJ2-5; size: NA; CDR3: CASSHPGTQQETQYF; DNA: TGTGCCAGCAGCCATCCCGGGACACAGCAAGAGACCCAGTACTTC
D: NA; V: TRBV18; J: TRBJ2-7; size: NA; CDR3: CASSPPLRSSSYEQYF; DNA: TGTGCCAGCTCACCACCACTGCGGTCGAGCTCCTACGAGCAGTACTTC
D: NA; V: TRBV7-2; J: TRBJ2-2; size: few; CDR3: CASSFGAPNTGELFF; DNA: TGTGCCAGCAGCTTTGGGGCACCGAACACCGGGGAGCTGTTTTTT
D: NA; V: TRBV4-2; J: TRBJ2-1; size: NA; CDR3: CASTPGGEQFF; DNA: TGTGCCAGCACCCCAGGTGGGGAGCAGTTCTTC
D: NA; V: TRBV6-5; J: TRBJ2-6; size: NA; CDR3: CASSVRGAGANVLTF; DNA: TGTGCCAGCAGTGTCAGGGGGGCTGGGGCCAACGTCCTGACTTTC
D: NA; V: TRBV7-8; J: TRBJ2-7; size: once; CDR3: CASSLAPAYEQYF; DNA: TGTGCCAGCAGCTTAGCGCCCGCTTACGAGCAGTACTTC
D: NA; V: TRBV7-3; J: TRBJ2-7; size: NA; CDR3: CASSLGDTYEQYF; DNA: TGTGCCAGCAGCTTAGGGGACACTTACGAGCAGTACTTC
D: NA; V: TRBV4-1; J: TRBJ2-5; size: NA; CDR3: CASRGGETQYF; DNA: TGCGCCAGCAGAGGGGGAGAGACCCAGTACTTC
D: TRBD1; V: TRBV7-9; J: TRBJ2-2; size: NA; CDR3: CASSPGTGRTGELFF; DNA: TGTGCCAGCAGCCCAGGGACAGGGAGGACCGGGGAGCTGTTTTTT
D: NA; V: TRBV9; J: TRBJ1-2; size: NA; CDR3: CASSPSITWDYGYTF; DNA: TGTGCCAGCAGTCCCTCCATTACGTGGGACTATGGCTACACCTTC
D: NA; V: TRBV11-2; J: TRBJ1-1; size: NA; CDR3: CASSLDPTGEAFF; DNA: TGTGCCAGCAGCTTAGACCCGACAGGAGAAGCTTTCTTT
D: NA; V: TRBV5-1; J: TRBJ1-5; size: NA; CDR3: CASSPGGGSSLHF; DNA: TGCGCCAGCAGCCCGGGGGGAGGCAGCTCGTTGCATTTT
D: NA; V: TRBV7-8; J: TRBJ2-1; size: once; CDR3: CASSLIPLVYNEQFF; DNA: TGTGCCAGCAGCTTAATTCCCCTGGTTTACAATGAGCAGTTCTTC
D: NA; V: TRBV6-1; J: TRBJ2-7; size: NA; CDR3: CASSEESWDEQYF; DNA: TGTGCCAGCAGTGAGGAGTCCTGGGACGAGCAGTACTTC
D: NA; V: TRBV6-6; J: TRBJ2-7; size: few; CDR3: CATLGSAYEQYF; DNA: TGTGCCACCTTGGGCTCAGCCTACGAGCAGTACTTC
D: TRBD1; V: TRBV7-8; J: TRBJ1-4; size: NA; CDR3: CASSPLTGTGGEKLFF; DNA: TGTGCCAGCAGCCCCCTAACCGGGACAGGGGGCGAAAAACTGTTTTTT
D: NA; V: TRBV6-4; J: TRBJ1-1; size: few; CDR3: CAREPLHRVDEAFF; DNA: TGTGCCAGGGAACCACTTCACAGAGTTGATGAAGCTTTCTTT
D: NA; V: TRBV6-5; J: TRBJ2-5; size: NA; CDR3: CASSSTYGDEETQYF; DNA: TGTGCCAGCAGTAGTACTTACGGGGATGAAGAGACCCAGTACTTC
D: NA; V: TRBV30; J: TRBJ1-1; size: once; CDR3: CAWSVPPRGTEAFF; DNA: TGTGCCTGGAGTGTACCGCCGAGGGGGACTGAAGCTTTCTTT
D: NA; V: TRBV28; J: TRBJ1-2; size: NA; CDR3: CASSLTIDYTF; DNA: TGTGCCAGCAGTTTAACTATAGACTACACCTTC
D: TRBD1; V: TRBV13; J: TRBJ1-2; size: once; CDR3: CASSSTGIGYGYTF; DNA: TGTGCCAGCAGCTCGACAGGGATCGGCTATGGCTACACCTTC
D: NA; V: TRBV30; J: TRBJ2-7; size: NA; CDR3: CACLAYEQYF; DNA: TGTGCCTGCCTCGCGTACGAGCAGTACTTC
D: TRBD2; V: TRBV9; J: TRBJ2-3; size: NA; CDR3: CASSALAGVGADTQYF; DNA: TGTGCCAGCAGCGCCCTAGCGGGGGTAGGGGCAGATACGCAGTATTTT
D: NA; V: TRBV5-1; J: TRBJ1-1; size: NA; CDR3: CASSLVTDTEAFF; DNA: TGCGCCAGCAGCTTGGTCACAGACACTGAAGCTTTCTTT